Shown below are 21 T cell receptor beta chains from a single sample sequenced in a study of Graves' ophthalmopathy and Graves' hyperthyroidism. TCR beta CDR3 regions were amplified from RNA transcripts. Amplification began with first-round RT-PCR using HTBI primers, then second-round multiplex PCR was performed. Each CDR3 protein is one row after TCRdb ran MiXCR on the multiplex PCR reads. The repertoire has 650,000 to 900,000 distinct CDR3 sequences, roughly 40% of them found once; the top ten carry approximately 46%. Sequenced: peripheral blood. The source is an adult man with Graves' ophthalmopathy.

Many counts were recorded for this clonotype. The chain links TRBV10-2 to TRBJ2-5, with 8 bases lining up with TRBD2. The CDR3 is made up of 15 amino acids. The V gene's germline CDR1 is WSHSY and CDR2 SAAADI. After removal of 0 bases from V and 2 bases from J, the junction contained 2 bases not matched to a gene. The CDR3 coding sequence is TGCGCCAGCAGTGAGTCGACGGGGGGGCAAGAGACCCAGTACTTC. Amino acid sequence: CASSESTGGQETQYF.

This clonotype came up many times. The chain couples TRBV7-9 to TRBJ1-5; 8 bases are shared with TRBD1. V trimming: 0 bases; J trimming: 5 bases; junction bases outside the gene matches: 3. Germline V gene data show CDR1 as SEHNR and CDR2 as FQNEAQ (reference sequence). CDR3 size: 15 residues. CDR3 in amino acids: CASSLASGGDQPQHF. The CDR3, as DNA: TGTGCCAGCAGCTTAGCCTCAGGGGGCGATCAGCCCCAGCATTTT.

This clonotype was observed a few times. The V and J genes are TRBV7-4 and TRBJ2-7, with D hard to call. V was cut by 5 bases and J by 4 bases, with 18 bases left in between. The CDR3 consists of 15 residues. Germline CDR1 SGHVT, CDR2 SQSDAQ. In DNA, the CDR3 is TGTGCCAGCAGCCCCCAAGGGCGAAGAAGGTACGAGCAGTACTTC. As protein: CASSPQGRRRYEQYF. Drawing the rest from reference TRBV7-4 and TRBJ2-7, the complete variable domain is GAGVSQSPRYKVAKRGRDVALRCDSISGHVTLYWYRQTLGQGSEVLTYSQSDAQRDKSGRPSGRFSAERPERSVSTLKIQRTEQGDSAVYLCASSPQGRRRYEQYFGPGTRLTVT.

This clonotype was seen just once. J is TRBJ1-5 and V is TRBV24-1; 8 bases match TRBD1. Germline CDR1 reads KGHDR; CDR2 reads SFDVKD. The CDR3 is 20 amino acids. Losses at the gene ends were 4 bases for V and 4 bases for J; bases not matched to a gene: 20. The CDR3 reads CATSDPVTSLIRQGNQPQHF. CDR3 nucleotide sequence: TGTGCCACCAGTGACCCAGTGACATCCCTTATTCGACAGGGGAATCAGCCCCAGCATTTT.

Regarding this clonotype: This may come from a read error, since a much larger clone is one base off. The final CDR3 position lacks the conserved phenylalanine or tryptophan, pointing to a likely read error. This chain links TRBV20-1 with TRBJ1-1; D gene ambiguous. The CDR3 is 12 residues long. V lost 6 bases and J 8 bases, leaving 16 bases between the germline ends. Germline CDR1 DFQATT, CDR2 SNEGSKA (reference sequence). CDR3 DNA sequence: TGCAGTGCCCAAGAGAGGGCAGGCGAAGCTTTCTCT. Amino acid sequence: CSAQERAGEAFS.

This chain uses TRBV12-3 or TRBV12-4 with TRBJ2-5, with D possibly matching TRBD2 (6 bases). This CDR3 is 14 amino acids long. Trimming shortened V by 6 bases and J by 5 bases, and 16 bases separated the two germline ends. The chain's CDR3 is CASRQRDSTETQYF. The CDR3 nucleotides are TGTGCCAGCAGACAACGGGACTCGACGGAGACCCAGTACTTC.

This rearrangement joins TRBV25-1 to TRBJ1-2; perhaps TRBD1 as D (6 bases). Trimming took off 8 bases at V and 1 base at J, with 23 bases between the two ends. The CDR3 runs to 17 residues. Germline loops: CDR1 MGHDK, CDR2 SYGVNS. CDR3: CASVKETGQKRNYGYTF. In DNA, the CDR3 is TGTGCCAGCGTAAAAGAAACCGGACAGAAACGTAACTATGGCTACACCTTC.

In regard to this clonotype: One end of the junction does not line up with germline, which may come from a read error. The chain recombines TRBV24-1 with TRBJ2-7; D is undetermined. CDR3 length: 13 residues. The germline V gene has CDR1 KGHDR and CDR2 SFDVKD. Here the CDR3 DNA reads TGTGCCAGCAGCCTCCGCCAACTGGGCGAGCAGCACTTC. It encodes CASSLRQLGEQHF.

This chain connects TRBV29-1 to TRBJ1-2, with 8 bases lining up with TRBD1. Per the germline V gene, CDR1 is SQVTM and CDR2 is ANQGSEA. J was trimmed by 5 bases and V by 5 bases; bases with no gene match: 7. This CDR3 comprises 13 residues. Here the CDR3 DNA reads TGCAGCGTTCAGACAGGGGACACATATGGCTACACCTTC. Translating it yields CSVQTGDTYGYTF.

The V and J genes are TRBV7-9 and TRBJ2-7, with a tentative D call TRBD1 (6 bases). Per the germline V gene, CDR1 is SEHNR and CDR2 is FQNEAQ (reference sequence). The CDR3 has 15 residues. Between the trimmed V and J ends, which lost 6 bases and 2 bases, there was a span of 17 bases. This chain's CDR3 is CASSYAQGPTYEQYF. The DNA of the CDR3 is TGTGCCAGCAGTTACGCGCAGGGGCCGACCTACGAGCAGTACTTC.

The gene calls are TRBV9 and TRBJ2-7, with D tentatively TRBD2 (6 bases). Germline CDR1 and CDR2: SGDLS and YYNGEE. The CDR3 has 14 residues. Trimming took 4 bases from V and 1 from J, leaving 12 bases between them. The CDR3 DNA sequence: TGTGCCAGCAGCCCTGCGGGAAAATCCTACGAGCAGTACTTC. Translated: CASSPAGKSYEQYF.

This clonotype appeared many times. The CDR3: CSVRTGRYEQYF. In DNA, the CDR3 is TGCAGCGTCAGGACAGGGCGCTACGAGCAGTACTTC. The chain uses TRBV29-1 and TRBJ2-7; 8 nucleotides match TRBD1. The CDR3 sequence is 12 residues long. Unmatched junction bases numbered 4, after V lost 6 bases and J lost 3 bases. Germline values: CDR1 SQVTM, CDR2 ANQGSEA.

V usage is TRBV29-1 and J usage is TRBJ1-1, with 10 bases that match TRBD1. Trimming took 4 bases from V and 5 from J; bases not matched to a gene: 7. This CDR3 has 14 amino acids. The germline gives CDR1 SQVTM, CDR2 ANQGSEA. The CDR3 DNA reads TGCAGCGTTGCAGACAGGGGGCGATTTACTGAAGCTTTCTTT. Translated: CSVADRGRFTEAFF.

The V and J genes are TRBV9 and TRBJ2-5; TRBD1 matches 10 bases. The V and J ends lost 0 bases and 0 bases, in that order; junction bases with no gene match: 2. CDR1 SGDLS and CDR2 YYNGEE come from the germline V gene. The CDR3 runs 16 residues. This chain's CDR3 is CASSVGTGGYQETQYF. The CDR3 nucleotides are TGTGCCAGCAGCGTAGGGACAGGGGGGTACCAAGAGACCCAGTACTTC.

This clonotype was counted many times. The J gene is TRBJ2-7, the V gene TRBV29-1, with D unresolved. Germline loops: CDR1 SQVTM, CDR2 ANQGSEA. V shed 5 bases and J shed 2 bases, with 16 bases lying between them. The CDR3 runs to 14 residues. The CDR3 is CSVTHGSSAYEQYF. The DNA of the CDR3 is TGCAGCGTTACCCACGGGTCGTCGGCCTACGAGCAGTACTTC.

This rearrangement joins TRBV7-9 to TRBJ1-2; no firm D call. Germline V gene sequence: CDR1 SEHNR, CDR2 FQNEAQ (reference sequence). V lost 2 bases to trimming and J lost 6 bases, with 13 bases between them. The CDR3 totals 14 residues. The CDR3 loop reads CASSLIAGLNGYTF. The CDR3 nucleotides read TGTGCCAGCAGCTTAATAGCCGGGCTGAATGGCTACACCTTC.

This clonotype was counted a few times. J is TRBJ1-2 and V is TRBV20-1; 8 bases agree with TRBD1. Germline CDR1 is DFQATT and CDR2 is SNEGSKA (reference sequence). The CDR3 totals 13 residues. The CDR3 loop reads CSSSGTGLYGYTF. The CDR3 DNA reads as TGCAGCTCATCCGGGACAGGTCTCTATGGCTACACCTTC.

The rearrangement links TRBV29-1 to TRBJ1-4; D unresolved. The CDR3 totals 12 residues. Germline CDR1 and CDR2: SQVTM and ANQGSEA. The chain's CDR3 is CNYGGRGEKLFF. In nucleotides, the CDR3 is TGCAACTATGGAGGGAGAGGTGAAAAACTGTTTTTT.

The chain employs TRBV7-9 and TRBJ2-5; 7 positions match TRBD1. J lost 4 bases, V lost 2 bases, and 7 bases had no gene match. The CDR3 spans 15 residues. Germline assignment: CDR1 SEHNR and CDR2 FQNEAQ (reference sequence). The CDR3 DNA reads TGTGCCAGCAGCTTACGTGAAGGGACAGCAGAGACCCAGTACTTC. It yields the protein CASSLREGTAETQYF.

Only a few counts were recorded for this clonotype. The CDR3 DNA is TGTGCCAGCAGCTTTTCAGTCGAAACGAACACTGAAGCTTTCTTT. This gives the protein CASSFSVETNTEAFF. V usage is TRBV11-2 and J usage is TRBJ1-1; D uncertain. V lost 3 bases and J lost 1, with 12 bases in between. The CDR3 consists of 15 residues. Germline V gene lookup returns CDR1 SGHAT and CDR2 FQNNGV.

With respect to this clonotype: The final CDR3 position lacks the conserved phenylalanine or tryptophan, pointing to a likely read error. No DNA is shown, since the ends of the CDR3 on it are uncertain; the CDR3 is the one TCRdb lists. CDR3 protein: CASSLDGPA. The J gene is TRBJ1-3, the V gene TRBV5-1. Per germline, CDR1 SGHRS and CDR2 YFSETQ. Inclusive of both ends, the CDR3 amounts to 9 amino acids.